This entry lists 8 T cell receptor beta chains sequenced from one sample in a study of blood T cell repertoires in COVID-19. Some clones are missing from TCRdb's copy, which holds only in-frame ones; the method was immunoSEQ multiplex PCR. The sample lists about 370,000 clones, 80% to 90% occurring once. The sample consisted of PBMCs or T cells enriched from blood (not recorded which). The origin of the receptors is a man aged 18 to 30 who had recovered from COVID-19.

As concerns this clone: A read error may produce the germline difference seen at one junction end. The gene calls are TRBV23-1 and TRBJ2-4; TRBD1 agrees at 9 bases. TRBV23-1 is an ORF; its function is uncertain. The CDR3 is made up of 16 amino acids. The CDR3 here is CASSPPGTGKKIIQYF. The CDR3 bases are TGCGCCAGCAGTCCCCCCGGGACAGGGAAAAAAATCATTCAGTACTTC.

This CDR3 reads CASSIVSRQGARNEQFF. The DNA of the CDR3 is TGTGCCAGTAGTATAGTATCTCGACAGGGGGCTCGCAATGAGCAGTTCTTC. The V and J genes are TRBV19 and TRBJ2-1; 10 bases agree with TRBD1. CDR3 size: 17 residues. Unmatched junction bases numbered 9, after V lost 1 base and J lost 6 bases. Germline values: CDR1 LNHDA, CDR2 SQIVND (reference sequence).

This clone appeared a single time. The rearrangement links TRBV11-3 to TRBJ2-3; 8 bases align to TRBD2. Germline-derived CDR1 and CDR2 are SGHNT and YENEEA. V shed 5 bases and J 4 bases; nucleotides not matched to a gene: 17. CDR3 size: 18 residues. This CDR3 reads CASSQSYSSGSSSDTQYF. In DNA, the CDR3 is TGTGCCAGCAGCCAATCTTACTCGAGCGGGAGTTCGTCAGATACGCAGTATTTT.

As to this clone: This same CDR3 is encoded by further DNA sequences in the sample. CDR3 in DNA: TGTGCCAGCAGCCCGACAGGGAACACTGAAGCTTTCTTT. It codes for CASSPTGNTEAFF. V is TRBV12-3 or TRBV12-4 and J is TRBJ1-1; TRBD1 might be the D (6 bases). Trimming stripped 6 bases from V and 1 base from J, with 9 bases between. There are 13 residues in the CDR3.

The chain joins TRBV28 to TRBJ2-7; a weak D match, TRBD1 (5 bases). The V gene's germline CDR1 is MDHEN and CDR2 SYDVKM. The germline V and J ends were trimmed by 3 bases and 6 bases, with 18 bases remaining between them. CDR3 length: 15 residues. The CDR3 DNA sequence: TGTGCCAGCAGTTTTATAAGGGGATTTACGGGCGAGCAGTACTTC. Translated, it gives CASSFIRGFTGEQYF. The full variable domain, completed using reference TRBV28 and TRBJ2-7, is DVKVTQSSRYLVKRTGEKVFLECVQDMDHENMFWYRQDPGLGLRLIYFSYDVKMKEKGDIPEGYSVSREKKERFSLILESASTNQTSMYLCASSFIRGFTGEQYFGPGTRLTVT.

The V gene is TRBV5-8, the J gene TRBJ1-5; D is unresolved. The CDR3 totals 15 residues. V dropped 9 bases and J dropped 0 bases, with 16 bases sitting between them. Germline V CDR1 and CDR2: SGHTS, YDEGEE. The CDR3 region has the DNA TGTGCCACAAGCATGGGCGCGAATAGCAATCAGCCCCAGCATTTT. Translation gives CATSMGANSNQPQHF.

The J gene is TRBJ2-3, the V gene TRBV9, with TRBD2 identical over 7 bases. The CDR3 is 16 amino acids. Germline-derived CDR1 and CDR2 are SGDLS and YYNGEE. J gave up 0 bases and V 4 bases, and 8 bases lay outside the gene matches. CDR3 in amino acids: CASSPGGTTSTDTQYF. Here the CDR3 DNA reads TGTGCCAGCAGCCCAGGAGGGACTACTAGCACAGATACGCAGTATTTT. The entire variable domain, with the rest obtained from reference TRBV9 and TRBJ2-3, is as follows: DSGVTQTPKHLITATGQRVTLRCSPRSGDLSVYWYQQSLDQGLQFLIQYYNGEERAKGNILERFSAQQFPDLHSELNLSSLELGDSALYFCASSPGGTTSTDTQYFGPGTRLTVL.

This sequence joins TRBV20-1 and TRBJ1-1; no clear D. The germline V and J ends were trimmed by 3 bases and 8 bases, with 10 bases remaining between them. CDR1 is DFQATT, CDR2 SNEGSKA, per germline (reference sequence). The length of the CDR3 is 11 residues. The CDR3 DNA follows: TGCAGTGCTAGGGTGGCCCCCGAAGCTTTCTTT. It is translated as CSARVAPEAFF.